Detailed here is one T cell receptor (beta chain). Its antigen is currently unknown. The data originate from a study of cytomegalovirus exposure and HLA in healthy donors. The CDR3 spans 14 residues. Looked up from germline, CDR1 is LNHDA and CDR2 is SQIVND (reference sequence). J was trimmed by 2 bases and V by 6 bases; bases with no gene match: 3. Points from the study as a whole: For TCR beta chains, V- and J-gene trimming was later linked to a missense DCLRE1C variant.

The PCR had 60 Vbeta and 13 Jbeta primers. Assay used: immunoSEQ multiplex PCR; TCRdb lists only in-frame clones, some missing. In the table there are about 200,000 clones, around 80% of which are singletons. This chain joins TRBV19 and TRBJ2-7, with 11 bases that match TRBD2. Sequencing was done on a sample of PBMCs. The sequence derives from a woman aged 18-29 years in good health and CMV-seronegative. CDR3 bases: TGTGCCAGTAGCGGGACTAGCGGAGCCTACGAGCAGTACTTC. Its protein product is CASSGTSGAYEQYF.